This is a list of T cell receptor beta chains from one sample in a study of beta chain features in type 1 diabetes. The repertoire was sequenced with immunoSEQ multiplex PCR; TCRdb's copy has only in-frame clones and lacks some. The sample lists 350,000 or so clones, around a fifth seen once, with approximately 0.046% in the top ten. Sequenced material: naive CD4+ T cells from blood. All receptors derive from a woman between 18 and 30 years old in good health. CDR3s include the opening cysteine and the closing phenylalanine or tryptophan. Each record gives: clone size, D gene, J gene, V gene, CDR3 DNA, CDR3 protein. The D gene is left open where the match is weak. Expanded clones get a size class; other rows say once, few or many, or leave the size out.

NA	NA	TRBJ2-3	TRBV7-2	TGTGCCAGCAGCTTTAGGGGGAGGGTACTCACAGATACGCAGTATTTT	CASSFRGRVLTDTQYF
NA	TRBD2	TRBJ2-7	TRBV30	TGTGCCTGGAGGAGCGGGAGGGGAGCCTACGAGCAGTACTTC	CAWRSGRGAYEQYF
NA	NA	TRBJ2-1	TRBV5-1	TGCGCCAGCAGCTTGCCGTCAGGGGACAATGAGCAGTTCTTC	CASSLPSGDNEQFF
few	TRBD1	TRBJ1-2	TRBV30	TGTGCCTGGAGGACAGGGTCTAACTATGGCTACACCTTC	CAWRTGSNYGYTF
NA	NA	TRBJ1-1	TRBV5-6	TGTGCCAGCAGCTTGGTAGGGGCCCCTGAAGGGGCTGAAGCTTTCTTT	CASSLVGAPEGAEAFF
few	TRBD1	TRBJ2-7	TRBV7-2	TGTGCCAGCAGCCATAGACAGGGATACTACGAGCAGTACTTC	CASSHRQGYYEQYF
NA	TRBD1	TRBJ1-1	TRBV7-9	TGTGCCAGCAGCTTAATGGACAGGAGCACTGAAGCTTTCTTT	CASSLMDRSTEAFF
few	NA	TRBJ1-2	TRBV5-1	TGCGCCAGCAGCTTGGGGACAGCGCTCCCTGGCTACACCTTC	CASSLGTALPGYTF
few	NA	TRBJ2-5	TRBV2	TGTGCCAGCAGTGTTGAGCAAGAGACCCAGTACTTC	CASSVEQETQYF
few	NA	TRBJ2-6	TRBV5-4	TGTGCCAGCAGCACGGGTAGAGATGGGGCCAACGTCCTGACTTTC	CASSTGRDGANVLTF
few	NA	TRBJ2-7	TRBV7-9	TGTGCCAGCAGCTTAGCGCGAGGGGGAGAGTACGAGCAGTACTTC	CASSLARGGEYEQYF
NA	TRBD1	TRBJ1-1	TRBV15	TGTGCCACCAGCAGGGCTACAGGGGACACTGAAGCTTTCTTT	CATSRATGDTEAFF
NA	NA	TRBJ2-5	TRBV30	TGTGCCTGTGGGAGGTTAGAGACCCAGTACTTC	CACGRLETQYF
few	NA	TRBJ1-2	TRBV5-1	TGCGCCAGCAGCTTGGCCCGGGGGAACTATGGCTACACCTTC	CASSLARGNYGYTF
NA	TRBD1	TRBJ1-1	TRBV25-1	TGTGCCAGCAGTGAATTTACAGGGGGTTTGAACACTGAAGCTTTCTTT	CASSEFTGGLNTEAFF
NA	TRBD1	TRBJ1-1	TRBV2	TGTGCCAGCAGTCCCCGGACAGGGGGCCAAACTGAAGCTTTCTTT	CASSPRTGGQTEAFF
NA	TRBD2	TRBJ2-3	TRBV7-8	TGTGCCAGCAGCCGAAAGCGGGGAGAGAGCACAGATACGCAGTATTTT	CASSRKRGESTDTQYF
few	NA	TRBJ2-1	TRBV7-8	TGTGCCAGCAGCGGATACAGGGACAATGAGCAGTTCTTC	CASSGYRDNEQFF
few	NA	TRBJ2-1	TRBV5-1	TGCGCCAGCAGCAACCTTCAGGGGAATGAGCAGTTCTTC	CASSNLQGNEQFF
NA	NA	TRBJ1-2	TRBV15	TGTGCCACCAGCAGAGAGGCAGGGTCGGACTATGGCTACACCTTC	CATSREAGSDYGYTF
NA	NA	TRBJ2-7	TRBV7-2	TGTGCCAGCAGCTTAGTCCGGGGGGCTGGCTACGAGCAGTACTTC	CASSLVRGAGYEQYF
NA	NA	TRBJ1-4	TRBV5-1	TGCGCCAGCAGCTTGGCCCAAGGAGATGAAAAACTGTTTTTT	CASSLAQGDEKLFF
NA	TRBD1	TRBJ2-2	TRBV30	TGTGCCTGGAGTCCAGACAGGGCCGGGGAGCTGTTTTTT	CAWSPDRAGELFF
NA	NA	TRBJ2-7	TRBV18	TGTGCCAGCTCCCAACTAGCAGACTACGAGCAGTACTTC	CASSQLADYEQYF
few	TRBD1	TRBJ2-7	TRBV4-1	TGCGCCAGCAGCCAGTCCGGGACAGGGGGTATCAACGAGCAGTACTTC	CASSQSGTGGINEQYF
few	NA	TRBJ2-7	TRBV2	TGTGCCAGCAGACCAGATTACGAGCAGTACTTC	CASRPDYEQYF
few	NA	TRBJ2-5	TRBV7-2	TGTGCCAGCAGAAGGACAGTATCCCAAGAGACCCAGTACTTC	CASRRTVSQETQYF
NA	NA	TRBJ1-5	TRBV7-2	TGTGCCAGCAGCTTGGCCGGGTGGTTAAGCAATCAGCCCCAGCATTTT	CASSLAGWLSNQPQHF
NA	NA	TRBJ2-3	TRBV9	TGTGCCAGCAGCGTCACCCCTGGCCTTAGCACAGATACGCAGTATTTT	CASSVTPGLSTDTQYF
few	TRBD1	TRBJ1-2	TRBV2	TGTGCCAGCAGTGCCCGGGACAGGGGGGAACACTATGGCTACACCTTC	CASSARDRGEHYGYTF
NA	TRBD1	TRBJ2-1	TRBV9	TGTGCCAGCAGTGCACAGGGGGTAGGGGGCAATGAGCAGTTCTTC	CASSAQGVGGNEQFF
few	TRBD1	TRBJ1-2	TRBV9	TGTGCCAGCAGCGACCAACAGGGGGCCGGTTATGGCTACACCTTC	CASSDQQGAGYGYTF
few	NA	TRBJ2-7	TRBV25-1	TGTGCCAGCAGTGAGAGGCAGGGAAAGCGCGAGCAGTACTTC	CASSERQGKREQYF